This is a list of T cell receptor beta chains from one sample in a study of CD8 T cells in Susac syndrome. TCRdb used MiXCR to reprocess the immunoSEQ multiplex PCR reads, holding one entry per CDR3 protein. The data contain about 180,000 distinct CDR3 sequences, roughly 94% of them seen just once; the ten biggest clones take up around 0.094%. Sequencing was carried out using CD4+ T cells from PBMCs. The receptor source for this set is a human donor with Susac syndrome. The CDR3 runs from the conserved cysteine through the conserved F or W. The D gene is left open where the match is weak. Not all rows give a size; the values are once, few, many and, for expanded clones, a class.

cdr3_aa cdr3_nt clone_size d_call j_call v_call
CASSYSRWPSGTTRETQYF TGTGCCAGCAGTTACTCGAGATGGCCCAGCGGGACCACGAGAGAGACCCAGTACTTC NA TRBD2 TRBJ2-5 TRBV6-5
CASSRRQGDTYNEQFF TGTGCCAGCAGCCGACGACAGGGGGATACCTACAATGAGCAGTTCTTC NA TRBD1 TRBJ2-1 TRBV4-2
CASSIDRDGQPQHF TGTGCCAGTAGTATTGACAGGGACGGGCAGCCCCAGCATTTT NA TRBD1 TRBJ1-5 TRBV19
CASSPGQGTYNEQFF TGCGCCAGCAGCCCCGGACAGGGGACCTACAATGAGCAGTTCTTC few TRBD1 TRBJ2-1 TRBV5-1
CSASGRESTGELFF TGCAGTGCTTCCGGGCGGGAGAGCACCGGGGAGCTGTTTTTT NA TRBD2 TRBJ2-2 TRBV20-1
CASSADRVQPQHF TGTGCCAGTAGCGCGGACAGGGTCCAGCCCCAGCATTTT NA TRBD1 TRBJ1-5 TRBV19
CSARGTVNTEAFF TGCAGTGCTAGAGGGACAGTGAACACTGAAGCTTTCTTT NA NA TRBJ1-1 TRBV20-1
CSSPDRVYGNEQFF TGCAGTTCCCCCGACAGGGTATACGGCAATGAGCAGTTCTTC NA TRBD1 TRBJ2-1 TRBV20-1
CASSEPGLAGNEQYF TGTGCCAGCAGTGAACCGGGACTAGCGGGTAACGAGCAGTACTTC NA TRBD2 TRBJ2-7 TRBV25-1
CASSRTGSGANVLTF TGTGCCAGCAGCCGGACAGGCTCAGGGGCCAACGTCCTGACTTTC NA TRBD1 TRBJ2-6 TRBV7-2
CASSDYRDPEQFF TGTGCCAGCAGCGACTACAGGGATCCTGAGCAGTTCTTC NA NA TRBJ2-1 TRBV7-2
CSARESGSTDTQYF TGCAGTGCTAGAGAGAGCGGGAGCACAGATACGCAGTATTTT NA NA TRBJ2-3 TRBV20-1
CASSSSGGSSYEQYF TGTGCCAGCAGCTCCTCAGGGGGTTCCTCCTACGAGCAGTACTTC NA TRBD1 TRBJ2-7 TRBV7-8
CATSRRTGDNSPLHF TGTGCCACCTCTCGTCGGACAGGGGATAATTCACCCCTCCACTTT NA TRBD1 TRBJ1-6 TRBV15
CASSLARGHTGELFF TGCGCCAGCAGCTTGGCCAGGGGGCACACCGGGGAGCTGTTTTTT NA TRBD1 TRBJ2-2 TRBV5-1
CASSLAGGTNEKLFF TGTGCCAGCAGCTTAGCTGGGGGAACTAATGAAAAACTGTTTTTT NA NA TRBJ1-4 TRBV7-8
CASSSRVSSYNSPLHF TGTGCCAGCAGTTCCAGGGTGAGCTCCTATAATTCACCCCTCCACTTT NA NA TRBJ1-6 TRBV27
CATSRRTGDEQFF TGTGCCACCAGCAGAAGGACAGGCGATGAGCAGTTCTTC NA TRBD1 TRBJ2-1 TRBV15
CAWTRSTGYTTDTQYF TGTGCCTGGACCAGATCGACAGGGTATACAACAGATACGCAGTATTTT NA TRBD1 TRBJ2-3 TRBV30
CASRAGAPETEAFF TGTGCCAGCAGGGCGGGGGCGCCGGAGACTGAAGCTTTCTTT NA NA TRBJ1-1 TRBV5-6
CASSLALAGYTGELFF TGTGCCAGCAGCTTGGCACTAGCGGGCTACACCGGGGAGCTGTTTTTT NA TRBD2 TRBJ2-2 TRBV5-4
CASSIRLAGARSTTDTQYF TGTGCCAGCAGCATCCGACTAGCGGGAGCACGGAGTACCACAGATACGCAGTATTTT NA TRBD2 TRBJ2-3 TRBV2
CSAGLQGQPQHF TGCAGCGCTGGGCTACAGGGTCAGCCCCAGCATTTT NA NA TRBJ1-5 TRBV29-1
CASSSGNQPQHF TGTGCCAGCTCATCGGGGAACCAGCCCCAGCATTTT NA NA TRBJ1-5 TRBV28
CASSPPTSGGTDTQYF TGTGCCAGCTCGCCCCCGACTAGCGGGGGCACAGATACGCAGTATTTT few TRBD2 TRBJ2-3 TRBV18
CASSFVDSNNEQFF TGTGCCAGCAGCTTCGTGGACTCTAACAATGAGCAGTTCTTC NA NA TRBJ2-1 TRBV7-9
CSARDGRLSTDTQYF TGCAGTGCTAGAGATGGGAGGCTAAGCACAGATACGCAGTATTTT NA NA TRBJ2-3 TRBV20-1
CASSLSSSYNSPLHF TGCGCCAGCAGCCTCTCTAGCTCCTATAATTCACCCCTCCACTTT NA NA TRBJ1-6 TRBV5-1
CASSSPAGTGGNQPQHF TGTGCCAGTAGTAGCCCCGCCGGGACAGGTGGCAATCAGCCCCAGCATTTT NA TRBD1 TRBJ1-5 TRBV19
CASSLRQDGQYF TGTGCCAGCAGTCTTAGACAGGACGGGCAGTACTTC NA NA TRBJ2-7 TRBV28
CAISDRGSYGYTF TGTGCCATCAGTGACAGGGGTTCCTATGGCTACACCTTC NA NA TRBJ1-2 TRBV10-3
CASSSPSGGNTGELFF TGTGCCAGCAGCTCCCCAAGCGGGGGGAACACCGGGGAGCTGTTTTTT NA TRBD2 TRBJ2-2 TRBV5-4
CSATPGQGTNYGYTF TGCAGTGCTACGCCGGGACAGGGAACTAACTATGGCTACACCTTC NA TRBD1 TRBJ1-2 TRBV20-1
CSARDSTLLPQYF TGCAGTGCTAGAGATTCGACACTTCTTCCGCAGTATTTT NA NA TRBJ2-3 TRBV20-1
CSAGQGNTEAFF TGCAGTGCCGGACAGGGGAACACTGAAGCTTTCTTT NA TRBD1 TRBJ1-1 TRBV20-1
CASSYPSRLNEQYF TGTGCCAGCAGTTACCCTTCTAGATTAAACGAGCAGTACTTC NA NA TRBJ2-7 TRBV6-6
CASSGLTGGANSPLHF TGTGCCAGCAGCGGGCTAACAGGGGGCGCGAATTCACCCCTCCACTTT NA TRBD1 TRBJ1-6 TRBV5-6
CASSLEGSAVYYNEQFF TGTGCCAGCAGCTTAGAGGGTAGCGCCGTGTATTACAATGAGCAGTTCTTC once NA TRBJ2-1 TRBV7-2
CASRGTGATNQPQHF TGTGCCAGCAGGGGGACAGGGGCAACAAATCAGCCCCAGCATTTT NA TRBD1 TRBJ1-5 TRBV6-5
CASSLTHPGQGTARVQYF TGCGCCAGCAGCTTGACTCACCCGGGACAGGGGACGGCAAGGGTTCAGTACTTC once TRBD1 TRBJ2-4 TRBV5-1
CASSSGLTAGEQFF TGCGCCAGCAGCTCCGGACTAACCGCCGGTGAGCAGTTCTTC NA NA TRBJ2-1 TRBV5-1
CSVAYSSNEKLFF TGCAGCGTTGCTTACAGTTCTAATGAAAAACTGTTTTTT NA NA TRBJ1-4 TRBV29-1
CASSLRPSWGIKETQYF TGTGCCAGCAGTTTACGGCCCTCTTGGGGAATTAAAGAGACCCAGTACTTC NA NA TRBJ2-5 TRBV28
CASSLEGGAREQYF TGTGCCAGCAGCTTAGAGGGGGGGGCGCGCGAGCAGTACTTC NA NA TRBJ2-7 TRBV13
CSARDADRTSGRGDNEQFF TGCAGTGCTAGAGACGCCGACCGGACTAGCGGGAGAGGGGACAATGAGCAGTTCTTC NA TRBD2 TRBJ2-1 TRBV20-1
CASCRGKNTEAFF TGTGCCAGTTGCCGCGGAAAGAACACTGAAGCTTTCTTT NA NA TRBJ1-1 TRBV6-5
CASSELVQGGDYEQYF TGTGCCAGCAGTGAACTGGTCCAGGGGGGGGACTACGAGCAGTACTTC NA NA TRBJ2-7 TRBV6-1
CASRTALLFGNTIYF TGTGCCAGCAGGACAGCGTTACTCTTTGGAAACACCATATATTTT NA NA TRBJ1-3 TRBV6-6
CSAREDRGFPEAFF TGCAGTGCTAGAGAGGACAGGGGGTTCCCTGAAGCTTTCTTT NA TRBD1 TRBJ1-1 TRBV20-1
CAISEFLRGGYGAFF TGTGCCATCAGTGAGTTCTTACGAGGGGGCTACGGAGCTTTCTTT once TRBD1 TRBJ1-1 TRBV10-3
CASSYRDPRRETQYF TGTGCCAGCAGCTACCGGGACCCCCGGCGGGAGACCCAGTACTTC once NA TRBJ2-5 TRBV2